The clone carrying this T cell receptor beta chain turned up a few times. What it recognizes is unknown. The CDR3 end lies 3 residues beyond the end of the read and is filled in from the germline J gene. This specimen comes from a study of T cell clonality in common variable immunodeficiency. The germline CDR1 and CDR2 sequences are LNHDA and SQIVND (reference sequence). V was clipped by 5 bases and J by 0 bases; unmatched bases: 10. The CDR3 length is 19 residues. TCRdb's table, derived via immunoSEQ multiplex PCR, lists solely in-frame clones and lacks some. The data list 50,000 to 65,000 clones, none observed once; about 1.7% falls to the top ten. Study-wide points: Reportedly, TCR beta sequences from common variable immunodeficiency showed fewer deletions and N-nucleotide insertions.

V gene TRBV19 combines with J gene TRBJ2-1, with 13 bases matching TRBD2. The clonotype was recovered from a person aged 18-70 years in good health. Sequencing was carried out using peripheral blood mononuclear cells. CDR3 bases read: TGTGCCAGTAGTCCTCGACTAGCGGGGGGCCCCAGCTCCTACAATGAG. It translates to CASSPRLAGGPSSYNE. The entire CDR3 is CASSPRLAGGPSSYNEQFF. The full variable domain, with the rest looked up from reference TRBV19 and TRBJ2-1, is DGGITQSPKYLFRKEGQNVTLSCEQNLNHDAMYWYRQDPGQGLRLIYYSQIVNDFQKGDIAEGYSVSREKKESFPLTVTSAQKNPTAFYLCASSPRLAGGPSSYNEQFFGPGTRLTVL.